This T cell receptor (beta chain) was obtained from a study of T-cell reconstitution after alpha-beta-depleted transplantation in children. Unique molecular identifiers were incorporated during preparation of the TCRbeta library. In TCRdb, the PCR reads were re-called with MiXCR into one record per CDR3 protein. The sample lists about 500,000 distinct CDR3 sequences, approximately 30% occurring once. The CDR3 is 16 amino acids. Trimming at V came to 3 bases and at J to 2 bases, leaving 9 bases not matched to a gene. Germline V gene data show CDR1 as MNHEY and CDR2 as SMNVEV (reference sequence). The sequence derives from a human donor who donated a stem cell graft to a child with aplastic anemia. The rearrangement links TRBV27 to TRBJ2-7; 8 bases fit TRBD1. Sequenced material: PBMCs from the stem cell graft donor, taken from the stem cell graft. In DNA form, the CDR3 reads TGTGCCAGCAGTTTGTGGACAGGGAGTTCTGCCTACGAGCAGTACTTC. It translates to CASSLWTGSSAYEQYF.